A selection of T cell receptor beta chains follows, all from one sample in a study of blood T cells in healthy people across ages. TCRdb called the 5' RACE reads again in MiXCR, with one record for every CDR3 protein. There are about 680,000 distinct CDR3 sequences in the sample; about 52% occur only once, and 25% to 35% lies in the top ten. Material: blood. The receptors here all came from a woman aged 55-75 years in good health. The CDR3 runs from the conserved cysteine through the conserved F or W. The order of the fields is CDR3 DNA, CDR3 protein, V gene, clone size, D gene, J gene. D genes are given only for firm matches. The listing skips clone size in some rows; elsewhere it reads once, few, many or a size class.

cdr3_nt: TGTGCCAGCAGCCGACAGGGGAAGGACATTCAGTACTTC
cdr3_aa: CASSRQGKDIQYF
v_call: TRBV28
clone_size: -
d_call: TRBD1
j_call: TRBJ2-4

cdr3_nt: TGTGCCAGCAGCTTAGGAGCGGCAATCTCCTACGAGCAGTACTTC
cdr3_aa: CASSLGAAISYEQYF
v_call: TRBV7-2
clone_size: few
d_call: -
j_call: TRBJ2-7

cdr3_nt: TGTGCCAGCAGTTCGTCCACCGGGACAGGGGCAACAAAGAGCCCCTACGAGCAGTACTTC
cdr3_aa: CASSSSTGTGATKSPYEQYF
v_call: TRBV28
clone_size: once
d_call: TRBD1
j_call: TRBJ2-7

cdr3_nt: TGCAGTGCGACGGGTAGCGGGAGATCAGATACGCAGTATTTT
cdr3_aa: CSATGSGRSDTQYF
v_call: TRBV20-1
clone_size: many
d_call: TRBD2
j_call: TRBJ2-3

cdr3_nt: TGTGCCAGCAGTTTGAACACGGGAGCCGGGGAGACCCAGTACTTC
cdr3_aa: CASSLNTGAGETQYF
v_call: TRBV7-2
clone_size: few
d_call: -
j_call: TRBJ2-5

cdr3_nt: TGTGCCACCAGCAGAGATACGACAACAAGCTCCTACAATGAGCAGTACTTC
cdr3_aa: CATSRDTTTSSYNEQYF
v_call: TRBV15
clone_size: -
d_call: -
j_call: TRBJ2-7

cdr3_nt: TGTGCCAGCAGCTTACGCCGGGACAGAAGGCCAGATACGCAGTATTTT
cdr3_aa: CASSLRRDRRPDTQYF
v_call: TRBV7-9
clone_size: -
d_call: TRBD1
j_call: TRBJ2-3

cdr3_nt: TGTGCCTGCAGCTTGGAGGCAGGGGTCGGGACCCAGTACTTC
cdr3_aa: CACSLEAGVGTQYF
v_call: TRBV5-5
clone_size: -
d_call: -
j_call: TRBJ2-5

cdr3_nt: TGTGCCAGCAGTTTTAAGGACGAGCAGTACTTC
cdr3_aa: CASSFKDEQYF
v_call: TRBV12-3/TRBV12-4
clone_size: few
d_call: -
j_call: TRBJ2-7

cdr3_nt: TGTGCCAGCACTTCAGCGGGAGGGGCCTACGAGCAGTACTTC
cdr3_aa: CASTSAGGAYEQYF
v_call: TRBV27
clone_size: many
d_call: TRBD2
j_call: TRBJ2-7

cdr3_nt: TGTGCCAGCAGCTTTAGCGGGAGCGGAGAGACCCAGTACTTC
cdr3_aa: CASSFSGSGETQYF
v_call: TRBV7-2
clone_size: many
d_call: TRBD2
j_call: TRBJ2-5

cdr3_nt: TGTGCCAGCAGCTTCTACCGGAGGAGCTCCTACAATGAGCAGTTCTTC
cdr3_aa: CASSFYRRSSYNEQFF
v_call: TRBV5-8
clone_size: -
d_call: -
j_call: TRBJ2-1

cdr3_nt: TGTGCCAGCAGCCAATTTGGGGGACGTGGCAATGAGCAGTTCTTC
cdr3_aa: CASSQFGGRGNEQFF
v_call: TRBV4-2
clone_size: few
d_call: -
j_call: TRBJ2-1

cdr3_nt: TGCGGGCAGGCGGGGGGAGGGACGCAGTATTTT
cdr3_aa: CGQAGGGTQYF
v_call: TRBV20-1
clone_size: -
d_call: TRBD2
j_call: TRBJ2-3

cdr3_nt: TGTGCCAGCAGCTTTCTCGGAGTGCAGTTCTTC
cdr3_aa: CASSFLGVQFF
v_call: TRBV5-6
clone_size: many
d_call: -
j_call: TRBJ2-1

cdr3_nt: TGTGCCAGCAGCGGCGGGGCGGGTATTTACAATGAGCAGTTCTTC
cdr3_aa: CASSGGAGIYNEQFF
v_call: TRBV12-3/TRBV12-4
clone_size: -
d_call: -
j_call: TRBJ2-1

cdr3_nt: TGTGCCACCAGTGATTTGCGGGGAGTTGAGCAGTTCTTC
cdr3_aa: CATSDLRGVEQFF
v_call: TRBV24-1
clone_size: -
d_call: -
j_call: TRBJ2-1

cdr3_nt: TGCAGCGTTGAAGTGGAAGAAAACACTGAAGCTTTCTTT
cdr3_aa: CSVEVEENTEAFF
v_call: TRBV29-1
clone_size: few
d_call: -
j_call: TRBJ1-1

cdr3_nt: TGTGCCACCAGCACAGGGGGCTGGAATTCACCCCTCCACTTT
cdr3_aa: CATSTGGWNSPLHF
v_call: TRBV15
clone_size: -
d_call: TRBD1
j_call: TRBJ1-6

cdr3_nt: TGTGCCAGCAGTGTCGCGACTAGCGGGACCTACAATGAGCAGTTCTTC
cdr3_aa: CASSVATSGTYNEQFF
v_call: TRBV27
clone_size: -
d_call: TRBD2
j_call: TRBJ2-1

cdr3_nt: TGCAGTGCTAGAAGGCACAGCACAGATACGCAGTATTTT
cdr3_aa: CSARRHSTDTQYF
v_call: TRBV20-1
clone_size: once
d_call: -
j_call: TRBJ2-3

cdr3_nt: TGTGCCAGCACCCCTGGGGGAAGCGGCACAGATACGCAGTATTTT
cdr3_aa: CASTPGGSGTDTQYF
v_call: TRBV7-8
clone_size: few
d_call: -
j_call: TRBJ2-3

cdr3_nt: TGTGCCAGCAGCCAGAACGAAAACATTCAGTACTTC
cdr3_aa: CASSQNENIQYF
v_call: TRBV3-1
clone_size: few
d_call: -
j_call: TRBJ2-4

cdr3_nt: TGTGCCATCAGTGAGTCTTTAGGGACAGGGGTCTACAATGAGCAGTTCTTC
cdr3_aa: CAISESLGTGVYNEQFF
v_call: TRBV10-3
clone_size: few
d_call: TRBD1
j_call: TRBJ2-1

cdr3_nt: TGTGCCAGCAGCCGAGACGAAGAGACCCAGTACTTC
cdr3_aa: CASSRDEETQYF
v_call: TRBV7-9
clone_size: -
d_call: -
j_call: TRBJ2-5

cdr3_nt: TGTACCAGCAGTTCTTTAGCCCCTAGCGGGGACTCCTACAATGAGCAGTTCTTC
cdr3_aa: CTSSSLAPSGDSYNEQFF
v_call: TRBV28
clone_size: once
d_call: TRBD2
j_call: TRBJ2-1

cdr3_nt: TGCAGTGCTAGAGGTAGCAGGAGGGCTGGTGAGCAGTTCTTC
cdr3_aa: CSARGSRRAGEQFF
v_call: TRBV20-1
clone_size: -
d_call: -
j_call: TRBJ2-1

cdr3_nt: TGTGCCAGCAGCGTAAGTACCCTTACCTACAATGAGCAGTTCTTC
cdr3_aa: CASSVSTLTYNEQFF
v_call: TRBV9
clone_size: many
d_call: -
j_call: TRBJ2-1

cdr3_nt: TGCGCCAGCAGCCAAGAGGCTAGCGGGAGTGTAATTGGCGAGACCCAGTACTTC
cdr3_aa: CASSQEASGSVIGETQYF
v_call: TRBV4-3
clone_size: few
d_call: TRBD2
j_call: TRBJ2-5

cdr3_nt: TGTGCCAGCAGCGTAAGCAGTACGAACTACGAGCAGTACTTC
cdr3_aa: CASSVSSTNYEQYF
v_call: TRBV9
clone_size: -
d_call: -
j_call: TRBJ2-7

cdr3_nt: TGCGCCAGCAGTATTGGACAGGAGGGGCCCGCTGGGGACATTCAGTACTTC
cdr3_aa: CASSIGQEGPAGDIQYF
v_call: TRBV10-2
clone_size: -
d_call: -
j_call: TRBJ2-4

cdr3_nt: TGCGCCAGCAGCCAAGTAGAAACAGATACGCAGTATTTT
cdr3_aa: CASSQVETDTQYF
v_call: TRBV4-1
clone_size: once
d_call: -
j_call: TRBJ2-3

cdr3_nt: TGCGCCAGCAGCTTGGAGAGGCGGAACAATGAGCAGTTCTTC
cdr3_aa: CASSLERRNNEQFF
v_call: TRBV5-1
clone_size: few
d_call: -
j_call: TRBJ2-1

cdr3_nt: TGTGCCAGCGGTTACTCGACTGAGAGTGAGCAGTACTTC
cdr3_aa: CASGYSTESEQYF
v_call: TRBV6-6
clone_size: -
d_call: -
j_call: TRBJ2-7

cdr3_nt: TGTGCCAGCTCACCGGCCCCCTCTGGAAACACCATATATTTT
cdr3_aa: CASSPAPSGNTIYF
v_call: TRBV18
clone_size: -
d_call: -
j_call: TRBJ1-3

cdr3_nt: TGCGCCAGCAGATCCACTAGCGGGAGATGGAACACCGGGGAGCTGTTTTTT
cdr3_aa: CASRSTSGRWNTGELFF
v_call: TRBV5-1
clone_size: -
d_call: TRBD2
j_call: TRBJ2-2

cdr3_nt: TGCAGCGTCCAGACAGACTACAATGAGCAGTTCTTC
cdr3_aa: CSVQTDYNEQFF
v_call: TRBV29-1
clone_size: many
d_call: -
j_call: TRBJ2-1

cdr3_nt: TGCAGCGTTGAAGGACCACAGGGTAGTTACGAGCAGTACTTC
cdr3_aa: CSVEGPQGSYEQYF
v_call: TRBV29-1
clone_size: -
d_call: -
j_call: TRBJ2-7

cdr3_nt: TGTGCCAGCAGACAGGGCGGGAGCGGCTACAATGAGCAGTTCTTC
cdr3_aa: CASRQGGSGYNEQFF
v_call: TRBV6-5
clone_size: -
d_call: -
j_call: TRBJ2-1